A selection of T cell receptor beta chains follows, all from one sample in a study of T cell repertoires in cytomegalovirus infection. Each CDR3 protein is one row after TCRdb ran MiXCR on the reads. The sample shows approximately 240,000 distinct CDR3 sequences, around 12% of them seen only once. Source material: PBMCs. Receptors originate from a human donor in good health (CMV status not recorded). Some clones in this sample may be carry-over from other donors' samples. The CDR3 runs from the conserved cysteine through the conserved F or W. The D gene is left open where the match is weak. Expanded clones get a size class; other rows say once, few or many, or leave the size out.

v_call: TRBV28; d_call: TRBD1; j_call: TRBJ1-2; clone_size: many; cdr3_aa: CASSSTGDSFYGYTF; cdr3_nt: TGTGCCAGCAGTTCGACAGGGGATTCGTTCTATGGCTACACCTTC
v_call: TRBV7-2; d_call: TRBD1; j_call: TRBJ1-2; clone_size: many; cdr3_aa: CASSLLQGAGYTF; cdr3_nt: TGTGCCAGCAGCTTATTACAGGGGGCTGGCTACACCTTC
v_call: TRBV20-1; d_call: TRBD1; j_call: TRBJ2-1; clone_size: few; cdr3_aa: CSAPTGTGPMDEQFF; cdr3_nt: TGCAGTGCTCCCACCGGGACAGGGCCGATGGATGAGCAGTTCTTC
v_call: TRBV20-1; d_call: .; j_call: TRBJ1-1; clone_size: many; cdr3_aa: CSARQGNTEAFF; cdr3_nt: TGCAGTGCTAGACAGGGTAACACTGAAGCTTTCTTT
v_call: TRBV7-3; d_call: .; j_call: TRBJ2-3; clone_size: many; cdr3_aa: CASSPHRRGGGDTQYF; cdr3_nt: TGTGCCAGCAGCCCCCACAGGCGAGGAGGAGGAGATACGCAGTATTTT
v_call: TRBV29-1; d_call: .; j_call: TRBJ2-5; clone_size: .; cdr3_aa: CSVEDDGHQETQYF; cdr3_nt: TGCAGCGTTGAAGATGACGGACACCAAGAGACCCAGTACTTC
v_call: TRBV29-1; d_call: .; j_call: TRBJ2-2; clone_size: few; cdr3_aa: CSGGESGEGGELFF; cdr3_nt: TGCAGCGGAGGGGAGTCGGGAGAGGGCGGGGAGCTGTTTTTT
v_call: TRBV4-3; d_call: TRBD2; j_call: TRBJ2-1; clone_size: many; cdr3_aa: CASSQESGRGTEQFF; cdr3_nt: TGCGCCAGCAGCCAAGAAAGCGGGAGGGGGACAGAGCAGTTCTTC
v_call: TRBV28; d_call: TRBD1; j_call: TRBJ2-5; clone_size: few; cdr3_aa: CASSFRGTGGETQYF; cdr3_nt: TGTGCCAGCAGTTTTAGGGGAACAGGGGGAGAGACCCAGTACTTC
v_call: TRBV3-1; d_call: TRBD1; j_call: TRBJ2-7; clone_size: .; cdr3_aa: CASSQEMDRYEQYF; cdr3_nt: TGTGCCAGCAGCCAAGAGATGGACAGGTACGAGCAGTACTTC
v_call: TRBV5-1; d_call: TRBD1; j_call: TRBJ1-4; clone_size: many; cdr3_aa: CASSLDRGREKLFF; cdr3_nt: TGCGCCAGCAGCTTGGACAGGGGGCGTGAAAAACTGTTTTTT
v_call: TRBV6-2/TRBV6-3; d_call: .; j_call: TRBJ1-2; clone_size: many; cdr3_aa: CASSYSGSYGYTF; cdr3_nt: TGTGCCAGCAGTTACTCAGGGTCCTATGGCTACACCTTC
v_call: TRBV28; d_call: .; j_call: TRBJ2-7; clone_size: .; cdr3_aa: CASSSLEEQYF; cdr3_nt: TGTGCCAGCAGTTCGCTTGAAGAGCAGTACTTC
v_call: TRBV11-2; d_call: .; j_call: TRBJ2-2; clone_size: many; cdr3_aa: CASSSTGTPGELFF; cdr3_nt: TGTGCCAGCAGTTCCACGGGGACACCCGGGGAGCTGTTTTTT
v_call: TRBV2; d_call: TRBD2; j_call: TRBJ2-5; clone_size: .; cdr3_aa: CASSRLAGGVGETQYF; cdr3_nt: TGTGCCAGCAGTAGACTAGCGGGAGGAGTCGGGGAGACCCAGTACTTC
v_call: TRBV7-8; d_call: .; j_call: TRBJ2-7; clone_size: many; cdr3_aa: CASSALSYEQYF; cdr3_nt: TGTGCCAGCAGCGCCCTCTCCTACGAGCAGTACTTC
v_call: TRBV28; d_call: TRBD1; j_call: TRBJ1-3; clone_size: .; cdr3_aa: CASTLTGINTIYF; cdr3_nt: TGTGCCAGCACCCTGACAGGGATAAACACCATATATTTT
v_call: TRBV15; d_call: TRBD1; j_call: TRBJ1-2; clone_size: few; cdr3_aa: CATSRDAAGGSGYTF; cdr3_nt: TGTGCCACCAGCAGAGATGCGGCAGGGGGCAGTGGCTACACCTTC
v_call: TRBV25-1; d_call: .; j_call: TRBJ2-7; clone_size: many; cdr3_aa: CASSRGTHEQYF; cdr3_nt: TGTGCCAGCTCGAGGGGGACCCACGAGCAGTACTTC
v_call: TRBV19; d_call: TRBD2; j_call: TRBJ2-2; clone_size: few; cdr3_aa: CASSMTSVNTGELFF; cdr3_nt: TGTGCCAGTAGTATGACTAGCGTGAACACCGGGGAGCTGTTTTTT
v_call: TRBV20-1; d_call: TRBD1; j_call: TRBJ1-2; clone_size: .; cdr3_aa: CSAIYTGGQGYTF; cdr3_nt: TGCAGTGCTATCTACACAGGGGGCCAAGGCTACACCTTC
v_call: TRBV7-2; d_call: .; j_call: TRBJ2-1; clone_size: many; cdr3_aa: CASRSPRGQFF; cdr3_nt: TGTGCCTCCCGATCCCCTAGGGGGCAGTTCTTC
v_call: TRBV7-2; d_call: .; j_call: TRBJ2-6; clone_size: many; cdr3_aa: CASSFTTSGANVLTF; cdr3_nt: TGTGCCAGCAGCTTCACAACCTCTGGGGCCAACGTCCTGACTTTC
v_call: TRBV11-1; d_call: TRBD1; j_call: TRBJ2-7; clone_size: few; cdr3_aa: CASSSIGTGKAEQYF; cdr3_nt: TGTGCCAGCAGCTCCATTGGGACAGGGAAGGCCGAGCAGTACTTC
v_call: TRBV20-1; d_call: .; j_call: TRBJ2-7; clone_size: few; cdr3_aa: CSAKQESTYEQYF; cdr3_nt: TGCAGTGCTAAACAGGAAAGCACCTACGAGCAGTACTTC
v_call: TRBV20-1; d_call: .; j_call: TRBJ1-5; clone_size: few; cdr3_aa: CSARTGNNQPQHF; cdr3_nt: TGCAGTGCTCGTACAGGGAACAATCAGCCCCAGCATTTT
v_call: TRBV6-1; d_call: .; j_call: TRBJ1-6; clone_size: many; cdr3_aa: CASSERGIYNSPLHF; cdr3_nt: TGTGCCAGCAGTGAGCGGGGAATCTATAATTCACCCCTCCACTTT
v_call: TRBV20-1; d_call: .; j_call: TRBJ1-2; clone_size: .; cdr3_aa: CSATPDSGYGYTF; cdr3_nt: TGCAGTGCCACCCCTGACAGCGGATATGGCTACACCTTC
v_call: TRBV7-2; d_call: TRBD1; j_call: TRBJ1-2; clone_size: many; cdr3_aa: CASISGGGLNSYGYTF; cdr3_nt: TGTGCCAGCATCTCAGGGGGGGGGTTGAATAGCTATGGCTACACCTTC
v_call: TRBV6-2/TRBV6-3; d_call: TRBD1; j_call: TRBJ1-5; clone_size: .; cdr3_aa: CASSYPDGDRGSNQPQHF; cdr3_nt: TGTGCCAGCAGTTACCCGGATGGGGACAGAGGTAGCAATCAGCCCCAGCATTTT
v_call: TRBV6-2/TRBV6-3; d_call: .; j_call: TRBJ1-2; clone_size: many; cdr3_aa: CASSRTQDWGGGYTF; cdr3_nt: TGTGCCAGCAGTCGGACCCAAGACTGGGGAGGAGGCTACACCTTC
v_call: TRBV7-9; d_call: .; j_call: TRBJ1-4; clone_size: .; cdr3_aa: CASSGRVTNEKLFF; cdr3_nt: TGTGCCAGCAGCGGAAGGGTAACTAATGAAAAACTGTTTTTT
v_call: TRBV24-1; d_call: .; j_call: TRBJ1-1; clone_size: .; cdr3_aa: CATSDGRGAFF; cdr3_nt: TGTGCCACCAGTGATGGCAGGGGAGCTTTCTTT
v_call: TRBV15; d_call: .; j_call: TRBJ2-6; clone_size: .; cdr3_aa: CATSREGTGANVLTF; cdr3_nt: TGTGCCACCAGCAGAGAGGGGACTGGGGCCAACGTCCTGACTTTC
v_call: TRBV11-2; d_call: .; j_call: TRBJ2-2; clone_size: .; cdr3_aa: CASSPPAGRGGELFF; cdr3_nt: TGTGCCAGCAGCCCTCCTGCTGGCCGGGGCGGGGAGCTGTTTTTT
v_call: TRBV6-2/TRBV6-3; d_call: .; j_call: TRBJ1-1; clone_size: many; cdr3_aa: CASSSPERPESTEAFF; cdr3_nt: TGTGCCAGCAGTTCCCCTGAAAGGCCCGAGAGCACTGAAGCTTTCTTT
v_call: TRBV7-2; d_call: .; j_call: TRBJ1-4; clone_size: many; cdr3_aa: CASSLGLGIEKLFF; cdr3_nt: TGTGCCAGCAGCTTAGGTCTCGGAATTGAAAAACTGTTTTTT
v_call: TRBV28; d_call: TRBD1; j_call: TRBJ1-5; clone_size: many; cdr3_aa: CASSFQGARNQPQHF; cdr3_nt: TGTGCCAGCAGTTTCCAGGGGGCGAGGAACCAGCCCCAGCATTTT
v_call: TRBV25-1; d_call: .; j_call: TRBJ1-2; clone_size: many; cdr3_aa: CASSRGTGYGYTF; cdr3_nt: TGTGCCAGCAGTCGAGGGACCGGATATGGCTACACCTTC
v_call: TRBV29-1; d_call: .; j_call: TRBJ2-7; clone_size: once; cdr3_aa: CSVEVNTGTGNGYEQYF; cdr3_nt: TGCAGCGTTGAAGTTAATACGGGCACAGGGAACGGCTACGAGCAGTACTTC
v_call: TRBV11-2; d_call: .; j_call: TRBJ1-1; clone_size: many; cdr3_aa: CASSPPRTANTEAFF; cdr3_nt: TGTGCCAGCAGCCCACCCCGGACAGCGAACACTGAAGCTTTCTTT
v_call: TRBV7-2; d_call: .; j_call: TRBJ2-7; clone_size: many; cdr3_aa: CASSFSMSGHEQYF; cdr3_nt: TGTGCCAGCAGCTTTTCTATGAGCGGGCACGAGCAGTACTTC
v_call: TRBV7-2; d_call: TRBD2; j_call: TRBJ2-3; clone_size: .; cdr3_aa: CASSISGTSGMVTSTDTQYF; cdr3_nt: TGTGCCAGCAGCATTTCCGGGACTAGCGGGATGGTAACTAGCACAGATACGCAGTATTTT
v_call: TRBV7-2; d_call: TRBD2; j_call: TRBJ2-5; clone_size: many; cdr3_aa: CASSPGLERETQYF; cdr3_nt: TGTGCCAGCAGCCCGGGACTAGAGAGGGAGACCCAGTACTTC
v_call: TRBV28; d_call: .; j_call: TRBJ1-1; clone_size: few; cdr3_aa: CASSLLLVADSTAFF; cdr3_nt: TGTGCCAGCAGTTTACTTTTAGTGGCAGACAGTACCGCTTTCTTT
v_call: TRBV19; d_call: TRBD1; j_call: TRBJ1-1; clone_size: many; cdr3_aa: CASSITGTAPAEAFF; cdr3_nt: TGTGCCAGTAGTATAACCGGGACAGCCCCCGCTGAAGCTTTCTTT